These T cell receptor beta chains were read from a single sample in a study of blood T cell repertoires in COVID-19. Some clones are missing from TCRdb's copy, which holds only in-frame ones; the method was immunoSEQ multiplex PCR. Of 70,000 to 95,000 clones in the sample, about 81% were seen once. The sequencing sample was made of peripheral blood. These receptors were obtained from a human donor in a cohort sampled during active COVID-19. Each CDR3 is given with its conserved first and last residue. A D gene is named only where the DNA matches it firmly. Not all rows give a size; the values are once, few, many and, for expanded clones, a class.

- | 14 | - | TRBJ1-2 | TRBV29-1 | CSVGSRGMDYGYTF | TGCAGCGTTGGGTCCAGGGGAATGGACTATGGCTACACCTTC
- | 16 | TRBD2 | TRBJ2-7 | TRBV11-2 | CASSPNMGTSGHEQYF | TGTGCCAGCAGCCCCAACATGGGGACTAGCGGACACGAGCAGTACTTC
- | 15 | - | TRBJ2-5 | TRBV6-5 | CASSYSRRVGETQYF | TGTGCCAGCAGTTATAGCCGCAGGGTGGGAGAGACCCAGTACTTC
- | 13 | TRBD2 | TRBJ2-7 | TRBV29-1 | CSGSGGYSYEQYF | TGCAGCGGTAGCGGGGGATACTCCTACGAGCAGTACTTC
- | 12 | - | TRBJ2-5 | TRBV6-6 | CASSPPGGTQYF | TGTGCCAGCAGTCCCCCTGGCGGGACCCAGTACTTC
once | 16 | TRBD2 | TRBJ2-5 | TRBV5-1 | CASSLEPSGGQETQYF | TGCGCCAGCAGCTTGGAGCCTAGCGGGGGCCAAGAGACCCAGTACTTC
once | 16 | - | TRBJ2-3 | TRBV5-1 | CASSLWGWTGTDTQYF | TGCGCCAGCAGCCTGTGGGGTTGGACAGGCACAGATACGCAGTATTTT
- | 11 | - | TRBJ2-7 | TRBV7-6 | CASSTGTEQYF | TGTGCCAGCAGCACAGGGACGGAGCAGTACTTC
- | 15 | - | TRBJ2-2 | TRBV7-3 | CASSLGRGNTGELFF | TGTGCCAGCAGCTTGGGCAGGGGAAACACCGGGGAGCTGTTTTTT
- | 14 | TRBD1 | TRBJ1-2 | TRBV3-1/TRBV3-2 | CASSPRDRGGGYTF | TGTGCCAGCAGCCCGAGAGACAGGGGTGGAGGCTACACCTTC
- | 13 | - | TRBJ2-3 | TRBV5-6 | CASSLDDKLTQYF | TGTGCCAGCAGCTTGGATGATAAACTTACGCAGTATTTT
- | 12 | - | TRBJ2-7 | TRBV5-1 | CASSLRGYEQYF | TGCGCCAGCAGCCTACGGGGCTACGAGCAGTACTTC
- | 16 | TRBD2 | TRBJ2-1 | TRBV5-4 | CASSSRRLAYYNEQFF | TGTGCCAGCAGCTCCCGACGACTAGCGTACTACAATGAGCAGTTCTTC
- | 15 | TRBD1 | TRBJ1-6 | TRBV6-5 | CASRTGSSPDSPLHF | TGTGCCAGCAGGACAGGGTCTTCTCCGGATTCACCCCTCCACTTT
- | 16 | TRBD1 | TRBJ1-5 | TRBV6-2/TRBV6-3 | CASSDLPGTGNQPQHF | TGTGCCAGCAGTGACCTCCCCGGGACAGGGAATCAGCCCCAGCATTTT
- | 15 | TRBD1 | TRBJ1-1 | TRBV3-1/TRBV3-2 | CASSQDCPGGTEAFF | TGTGCCAGCAGCCAAGATTGTCCAGGGGGCACTGAAGCTTTCTTT
- | 16 | TRBD2 | TRBJ2-3 | TRBV5-1 | CASSPGTSGWADTQYF | TGCGCCAGCAGCCCCGGGACTAGCGGTTGGGCGGATACGCAGTATTTT
- | 13 | - | TRBJ2-2 | TRBV12-3/TRBV12-4 | CASSLQATGELFF | TGTGCCAGCAGTTTACAGGCCACCGGGGAGCTGTTTTTT
- | 17 | - | TRBJ2-2 | TRBV4-1 | CASSPGGQNLRTGELFF | TGCGCCAGCAGCCCCGGCGGACAGAACCTGCGGACCGGGGAGCTGTTTTTT